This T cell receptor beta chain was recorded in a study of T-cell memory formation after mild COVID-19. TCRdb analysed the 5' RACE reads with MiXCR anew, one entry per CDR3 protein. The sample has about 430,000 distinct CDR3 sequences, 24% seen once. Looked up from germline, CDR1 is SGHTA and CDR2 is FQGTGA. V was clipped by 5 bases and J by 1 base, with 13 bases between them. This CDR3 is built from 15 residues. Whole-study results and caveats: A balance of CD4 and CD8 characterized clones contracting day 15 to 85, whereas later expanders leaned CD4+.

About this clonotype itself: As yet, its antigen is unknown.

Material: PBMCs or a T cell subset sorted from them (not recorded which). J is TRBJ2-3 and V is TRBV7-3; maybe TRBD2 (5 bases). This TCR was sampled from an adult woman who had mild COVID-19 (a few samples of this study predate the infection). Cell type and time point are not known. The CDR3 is CASSTGLGGTDTQYF. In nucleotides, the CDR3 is TGTGCCAGCAGCACCGGTCTCGGGGGCACAGATACGCAGTATTTT.